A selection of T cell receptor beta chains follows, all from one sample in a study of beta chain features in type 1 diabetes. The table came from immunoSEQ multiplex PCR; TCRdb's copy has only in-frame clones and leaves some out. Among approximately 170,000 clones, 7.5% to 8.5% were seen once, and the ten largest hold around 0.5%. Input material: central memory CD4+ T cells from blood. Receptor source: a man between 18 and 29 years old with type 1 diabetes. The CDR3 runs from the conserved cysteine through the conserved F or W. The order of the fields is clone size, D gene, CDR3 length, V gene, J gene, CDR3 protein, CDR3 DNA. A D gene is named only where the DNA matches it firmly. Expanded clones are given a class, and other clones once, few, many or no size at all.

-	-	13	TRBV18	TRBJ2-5	CASSSSLQETQYF	TGTGCCAGCTCCTCCTCCCTGCAAGAGACCCAGTACTTC
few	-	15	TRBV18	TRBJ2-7	CASSPFDVGGSEQYF	TGTGCCAGCTCACCATTTGACGTCGGGGGTAGCGAGCAGTACTTC
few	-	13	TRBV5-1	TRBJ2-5	CASSNGPGETQYF	TGCGCCAGCAGCAACGGTCCGGGGGAGACCCAGTACTTC
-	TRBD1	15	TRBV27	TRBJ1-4	CASSLSPTGGEKLFF	TGTGCCAGCAGTTTATCCCCTACAGGGGGTGAAAAACTGTTTTTT
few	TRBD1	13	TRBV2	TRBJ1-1	CASSRDRNTEAFF	TGTGCCAGCAGCCGGGACAGGAACACTGAAGCTTTCTTT
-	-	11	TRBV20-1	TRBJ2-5	CSSPYRETQYF	TGCAGTTCCCCATACCGGGAGACCCAGTACTTC
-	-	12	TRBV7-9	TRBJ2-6	CASSTRANVLTF	TGTGCCAGCAGCACTCGAGCCAACGTCCTGACTTTC
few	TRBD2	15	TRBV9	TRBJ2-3	CASSVGNSGRDTQYF	TGTGCCAGCAGCGTAGGGAATAGCGGGAGGGATACGCAGTATTTT
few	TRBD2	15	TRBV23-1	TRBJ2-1	CASSLASGAYNEQFF	TGCGCCAGCAGTCTGGCAAGCGGGGCTTACAATGAGCAGTTCTTC
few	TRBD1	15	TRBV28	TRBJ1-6	CASLKPRGGVSPLHF	TGTGCCAGCCTGAAACCGAGAGGGGGCGTTTCACCCCTCCACTTT
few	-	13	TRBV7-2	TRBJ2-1	CASSLAPPNEQFF	TGTGCCAGCAGCTTAGCCCCTCCGAATGAGCAGTTCTTC
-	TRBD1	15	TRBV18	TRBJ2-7	CASSPGTGMRYEQYF	TGTGCCAGCTCACCTGGGACAGGGATGAGGTACGAGCAGTACTTC
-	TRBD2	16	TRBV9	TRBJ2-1	CASSFGLAGNYNEQFF	TGTGCCAGCAGCTTCGGACTAGCGGGAAACTACAATGAGCAGTTCTTC
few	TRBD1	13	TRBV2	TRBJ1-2	CASSSTGARGYTF	TGTGCCAGCAGTTCCACAGGGGCGCGGGGCTACACCTTC
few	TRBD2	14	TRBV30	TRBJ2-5	CAWRPAGGGETQYF	TGTGCCTGGAGACCAGCGGGCGGGGGTGAGACCCAGTACTTC
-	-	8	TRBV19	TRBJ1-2	CEAGATTF	TGTGAGGCGGGGGCGACCACCTTC
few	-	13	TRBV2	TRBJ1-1	CASRTDTNTEAFF	TGTGCCAGCAGGACAGATACAAACACTGAAGCTTTCTTT
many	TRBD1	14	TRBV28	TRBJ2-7	CASSPGGETGGKYF	TGTGCCAGCAGCCCCGGGGGAGAGACAGGGGGAAAGTACTTC
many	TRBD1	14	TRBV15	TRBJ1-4	CATSNRQGEGKLFF	TGTGCCACCAGCAATCGACAGGGTGAAGGAAAACTGTTTTTT
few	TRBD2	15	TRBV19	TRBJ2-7	CASTLESSGSYEQYF	TGTGCCAGTACCCTGGAGTCTAGCGGGAGTTACGAGCAGTACTTC
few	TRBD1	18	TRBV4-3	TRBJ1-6	CASSQKATGTGDNSPLHF	TGCGCCAGCAGCCAAAAGGCAACCGGGACAGGGGATAATTCACCCCTCCACTTT
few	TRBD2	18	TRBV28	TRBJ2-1	CASSLSSGRAGYYNEQFF	TGTGCCAGCAGTTTATCTAGCGGGAGGGCCGGTTACTACAATGAGCAGTTCTTC
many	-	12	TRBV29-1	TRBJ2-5	CSVQGGEGTQYF	TGCAGCGTTCAAGGCGGGGAAGGGACCCAGTACTTC
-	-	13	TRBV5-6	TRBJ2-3	CASSLPGLGTQYF	TGTGCCAGCAGCCTCCCCGGACTGGGGACGCAGTATTTT
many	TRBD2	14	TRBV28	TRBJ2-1	CASRSGTSGTGQFF	TGTGCCAGCAGATCCGGGACTAGCGGGACGGGGCAGTTCTTC